The text below deals with one T cell receptor beta chain. The table came from immunoSEQ multiplex PCR; TCRdb's copy has only in-frame clones and leaves some out. The sample carries fewer than 45,000 clones, 85% recorded once. Trimming shortened V by 0 bases and J by 6 bases, and 7 bases separated the two germline ends. Germline CDR1 and CDR2: WNHNN and SYGVQD (reference sequence). The CDR3 is 13 amino acids. This sample stems from a study of OX40 agonist ivuxolimab in advanced cancers. This sample comprised CD4+ or CD8+ T cells sorted from blood, obtained in a trial of the OX40 agonist ivuxolimab. The genes are TRBV10-1 and TRBJ2-3; D unclear. The clonotype was recovered from an adult with an advanced solid tumor such as melanoma, head and neck, liver or kidney cancer. The CDR3 nucleotides are TGCGCCAGCAGTGAGTCCGGTATGGATACGCAGTATTTT. Its protein product is CASSESGMDTQYF.